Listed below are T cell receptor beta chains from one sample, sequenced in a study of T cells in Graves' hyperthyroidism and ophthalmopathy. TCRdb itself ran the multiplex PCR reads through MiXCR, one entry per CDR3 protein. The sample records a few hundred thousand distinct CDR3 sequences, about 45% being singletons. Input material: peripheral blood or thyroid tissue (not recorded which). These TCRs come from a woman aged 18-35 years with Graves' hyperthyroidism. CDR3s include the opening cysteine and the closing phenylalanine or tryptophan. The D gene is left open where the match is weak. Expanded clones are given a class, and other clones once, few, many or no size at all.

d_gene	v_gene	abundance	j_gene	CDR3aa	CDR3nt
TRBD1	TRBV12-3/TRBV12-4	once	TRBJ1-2	CASGRGRGRYGYTF	TGTGCCAGCGGAAGGGGGCGAGGACGCTATGGCTACACCTTC
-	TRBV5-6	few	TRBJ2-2	CASSSWSGEELFF	TGTGCCAGCAGCTCATGGAGTGGGGAGGAGCTGTTTTTT
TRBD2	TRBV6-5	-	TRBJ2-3	CASSYLAGGPSHTQYF	TGTGCCAGCAGTTACTTAGCGGGAGGGCCCTCACATACGCAGTATTTT
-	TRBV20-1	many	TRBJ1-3	CSAKTDPSSGNTIYF	TGCAGTGCCAAGACAGATCCGAGCTCTGGAAACACCATATATTTT
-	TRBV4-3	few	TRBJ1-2	CASSQRTREYTF	TGCGCCAGCAGCCAACGGACACGGGAATACACCTTC
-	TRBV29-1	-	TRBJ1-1	CSVSQGMNTEAFF	TGCAGCGTCTCTCAGGGTATGAACACTGAAGCTTTCTTT
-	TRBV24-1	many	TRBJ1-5	CATGHSNQPQHF	TGTGCCACCGGGCATAGCAATCAGCCCCAGCATTTT
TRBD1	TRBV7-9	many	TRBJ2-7	CASSPKTRTGNEQYF	TGTGCCAGCAGCCCCAAGACACGGACAGGGAACGAGCAGTACTTC
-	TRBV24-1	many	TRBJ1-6	CATSDNRDSPLHF	TGTGCCACCAGTGATAACAGGGATTCACCCCTCCACTTT
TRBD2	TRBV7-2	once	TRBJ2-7	CAGSLVAGGEQCF	TGTGCCGGCAGCTTAGTAGCGGGTGGGGAGCAGTGCTTC
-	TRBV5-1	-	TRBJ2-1	CASSLVIGSEQFF	TGCGCCAGCAGCTTGGTTATCGGGAGCGAGCAGTTCTTC
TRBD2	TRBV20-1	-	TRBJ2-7	CSAALGTSSYEQYF	TGCAGTGCCGCCCTCGGGACTAGTTCGTACGAGCAGTACTTC
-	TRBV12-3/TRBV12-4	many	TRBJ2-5	CASSLGAEGSGETQYF	TGTGCCAGCAGTTTGGGGGCCGAAGGGTCGGGGGAGACCCAGTACTTC
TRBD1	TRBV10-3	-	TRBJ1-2	CAISELGDRGHGYTF	TGTGCCATCAGTGAGTTGGGAGACAGGGGTCATGGCTACACCTTC
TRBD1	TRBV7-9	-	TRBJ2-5	CASSLQPGQRF	TGTGCCAGCAGCTTACAGCCGGGACAGAGGTTC
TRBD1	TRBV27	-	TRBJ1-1	CASYGTGGITEAFF	TGTGCCAGCTACGGGACAGGGGGAATCACTGAAGCTTTCTTT
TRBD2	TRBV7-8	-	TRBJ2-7	CASGEGRGRRPYEQYF	TGTGCCAGCGGGGAGGGGCGGGGGAGGAGGCCCTACGAGCAGTACTTC
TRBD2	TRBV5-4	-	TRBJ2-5	CASSGTSGNGETQYF	TGTGCCAGCAGCGGGACTAGCGGGAACGGAGAGACCCAGTACTTC
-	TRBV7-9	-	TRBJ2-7	CASSYSATHEQYF	TGTGCCAGCAGCTATAGCGCTACTCACGAGCAGTACTTC
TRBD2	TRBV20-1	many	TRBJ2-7	CSARDDGTSAYEQYF	TGCAGTGCTAGAGATGACGGGACTAGCGCCTACGAGCAGTACTTC
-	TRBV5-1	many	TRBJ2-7	CASSSSPYEQYF	TGCGCCAGCAGCTCAAGCCCCTACGAGCAGTACTTC
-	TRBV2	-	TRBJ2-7	CAIPNQWATYEQYF	TGTGCCATTCCGAACCAGTGGGCGACCTACGAGCAGTACTTC
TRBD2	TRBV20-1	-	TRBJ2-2	CSAGDPGLAGAGELFF	TGCAGTGCTGGAGATCCCGGACTAGCGGGGGCCGGGGAGCTGTTTTTT
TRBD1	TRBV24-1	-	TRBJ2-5	CASTSGTGGSQYF	TGTGCCAGCACATCGGGGACAGGGGGATCCCAGTACTTC
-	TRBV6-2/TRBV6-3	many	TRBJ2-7	CASSWAENPYEQYF	TGTGCCAGCAGTTGGGCGGAGAACCCCTACGAGCAGTACTTC
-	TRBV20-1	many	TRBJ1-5	CSASHVHSNQPQHF	TGCAGTGCTAGCCATGTCCATAGCAATCAGCCCCAGCATTTT
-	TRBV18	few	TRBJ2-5	CASSSIPGKETQYF	TGTGCCAGCTCTTCCATCCCGGGGAAAGAGACCCAGTACTTC
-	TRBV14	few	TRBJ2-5	CASSQVSRDFDETQYF	TGTGCCAGCAGCCAAGTTTCCCGGGACTTTGATGAGACCCAGTACTTC
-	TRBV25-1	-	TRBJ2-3	CASSPPGLRADTQYF	TGTGCCAGCAGCCCCCCGGGACTCCGCGCAGATACGCAGTATTTT